These 8 T cell receptor beta chains came from one sample sequenced in a study of T cell repertoires in cytomegalovirus infection. No antigen has been identified for these receptors. TCRdb ran MiXCR on the reads and lists one entry per CDR3 protein. The table lists approximately 70,000 distinct CDR3 sequences, around 21% of them singletons. Input material: PBMCs, sequenced either directly or after in vitro stimulation (not recorded which). These receptors originate from a human donor in good health (CMV status not recorded). Some clones in this sample may be carry-over from other donors' samples.

The chain uses TRBV5-6 and TRBJ2-7, with D possibly matching TRBD2 (6 bases). The V and J ends lost 4 bases and 2 bases respectively, with 16 bases between them. The CDR3 runs to 15 residues. Looked up from germline, CDR1 is SGHDT and CDR2 is YYEEEE. CDR3 region: CASSRPGGSPYEQYV. CDR3 coding DNA: TGTGCCAGCAGCCGGCCCGGAGGGTCCCCCTACGAGCAGTACGTC.

This clonotype was seen ten or more times. This sequence joins TRBV6-1 and TRBJ2-1; 9 positions agree with TRBD1. This CDR3 has 15 residues. Germline V gene lookup returns CDR1 MNHNS and CDR2 SASEGT. J gave up 10 bases and V 5 bases, and 12 bases lay outside the gene matches. CDR3 in amino acids: CASSPRAQGAGEQFF. DNA for the CDR3: TGTGCCAGCAGTCCCCGGGCACAGGGGGCTGGGGAGCAGTTCTTC.

The V call is TRBV2, the J call TRBJ1-4, with 7 bases identical to TRBD1. Germline V gene data show CDR1 as SNHLY and CDR2 as FYNNEI. CDR3 length: 14 amino acids. The V segment lost 7 bases and the J segment 3 bases; nucleotides outside the gene matches: 5. The CDR3 sequence: CASKQGLANEKLFF. The DNA for the CDR3 is TGTGCCAGCAAACAGGGGCTGGCTAATGAAAAACTGTTTTTT.

This clonotype was detected a few times. This sequence joins TRBV7-2 and TRBJ1-5; D gene unclear. The CDR3 spans 14 residues. Between the trimmed V and J ends, which lost 1 base and 4 bases, there was a span of 8 bases. CDR1 and CDR2 from the germline V gene are SGHTA and FQGNSA. The CDR3 DNA reads TGTGCCAGCAGCTTAGAGGCCGTGAATCAGCCCCAGCATTTT. This encodes CASSLEAVNQPQHF.

The rearrangement links TRBV7-2 to TRBJ2-2; the D is unclear. The CDR3 is made up of 15 amino acids. V was cut by 5 bases and J by 0 bases, with 10 bases left in between. CDR1 and CDR2 (germline): SGHTA, FQGNSA. The CDR3 region is CASSPGVANTGELFF. For the CDR3, the DNA is TGTGCCAGCAGCCCAGGAGTGGCGAACACCGGGGAGCTGTTTTTT.

This clonotype came up a few times. V and J are TRBV12-3 or TRBV12-4 and TRBJ2-2; 13 bases map to TRBD2. The CDR3 runs 17 residues. Trimming took 6 bases from V and 2 from J; bases not matched to a gene: 6. CDR3 loop: CASSPLAGGPNTGELFF. The CDR3, as DNA: TGTGCCAGCAGCCCACTAGCGGGAGGGCCTAACACCGGGGAGCTGTTTTTT.

The gene calls are TRBV6-5 and TRBJ1-4; a possible D gene is TRBD1 (5 bases). CDR3 length: 15 amino acids. Germline lookup yields CDR1 MNHEY and CDR2 SVGAGI. V shed 0 bases and J shed 7 bases, with 12 bases lying between them. In DNA form, the CDR3 reads TGTGCCAGCAGTTACTCGGGGGGTGAGAGTGAAAAACTGTTTTTT. Amino acid sequence: CASSYSGGESEKLFF.

J is TRBJ2-3 and V is TRBV5-4, with D hard to call. CDR3 size: 17 residues. Germline CDR1 and CDR2: SGHNT and YYREEE (reference sequence). V lost 3 bases to trimming and J lost 2 bases, with 19 bases between them. CDR3 amino acids: CASSSSLGGRNTDTQYF. CDR3 nucleotide sequence: TGTGCCAGCAGCTCGTCACTCGGTGGTCGGAACACAGATACGCAGTATTTT.